These 2 T cell receptor beta chains originate from one sample sequenced in a study of cytomegalovirus exposure and HLA in healthy donors. The PCR was carried out with 60 Vbeta primers and 13 Jbeta primers. The repertoire was sequenced with immunoSEQ multiplex PCR; TCRdb's copy has only in-frame clones and lacks some. The sample has more than 150,000 clones, more than 60% seen once. The sequencing sample was made of PBMCs. Receptors originate from a man between 18 and 35 years old in good health and CMV-seronegative.

This sequence joins TRBV2 and TRBJ2-7; 8 bases are a match to TRBD1. Germline-derived CDR1 and CDR2 are SNHLY and FYNNEI. Trimming took 4 bases from V and 7 from J; bases not matched to a gene: 3. The CDR3 has 12 residues. The CDR3 sequence is CASSGDRGEQYF. Written as DNA, the CDR3 is TGTGCCAGCAGTGGTGACAGGGGTGAGCAGTACTTC.

The chain carries TRBV7-9 and TRBJ2-4, with D possibly matching TRBD2 (6 bases). The CDR3 length is 14 residues. Germline assignment: CDR1 SEHNR and CDR2 FQNEAQ (reference sequence). Trimming removed 0 bases from V and 8 bases from J, with 11 bases in between. The CDR3 here is CASSLAEGLDIQYF. DNA of the CDR3: TGTGCCAGCAGCTTAGCGGAGGGATTGGACATTCAGTACTTC.